Listed below are T cell receptor beta chains from one sample, sequenced in a study of T-cell reconstitution after alpha-beta-depleted transplantation in children. TCRdb fed the PCR reads into MiXCR, producing one record per CDR3 protein. The top ten clones hold over 2% of a sample with about 600,000 distinct CDR3 sequences, over 10% of them seen once. Source: PBMCs, mostly from graft donor cells, taken 360 days after TCRalphabeta/CD19-depleted stem cell transplant. Receptors originate from a male patient under 18 who had a stem cell transplant for acute myeloid leukemia, so the T cells may come from the graft donor. Both conserved end residues are part of each CDR3. A D gene is named only where the DNA matches it firmly. Clone size is given for some rows only: seen once, a few or many times, or a class if the clone is expanded.

>TRBV19|NA|TRBJ2-1|TRBD1
TGTGCCAGTAACAGACAGGGGGCGACGTCCTACAATGAGCAGTTCTTC
CASNRQGATSYNEQFF
>TRBV6-5|many|TRBJ2-1|TRBD1
TGTGCCAGCAGTTATACGACAGACAGGGTTTTAAGGAATGAGCAGTTCTTC
CASSYTTDRVLRNEQFF
>TRBV29-1|NA|TRBJ2-3|TRBD2
TGCAGCGCAGTACTAGCGGGAGGGCTTACAGATACGCAGTATTTT
CSAVLAGGLTDTQYF
>TRBV7-9|NA|TRBJ2-7|TRBD1
TGTGCCAGCAGCACGCGGACAGGGGACAGCTCCTACGAGCAGTACTTC
CASSTRTGDSSYEQYF
>TRBV20-1|NA|TRBJ2-5|NA
TGCAGTGGAATCTTCGGGGAGACCCAGTACTTC
CSGIFGETQYF
>TRBV25-1|few|TRBJ2-1|TRBD2
TGTGCCAGCAAAGGAGGCGGGAGAGGGTACAATGAGCAGTTCTTC
CASKGGGRGYNEQFF
>TRBV7-9|few|TRBJ2-4|NA
TGTGCCAGCGGAAGCCTGGAGGGCGCCAAAAACATTCAGTACTTC
CASGSLEGAKNIQYF
>TRBV12-3/TRBV12-4|many|TRBJ2-2|TRBD2
TGTGCCAGCAGTTGGGACTACCCTAACACCGGGGAGCTGTTTTTT
CASSWDYPNTGELFF
>TRBV11-3|NA|TRBJ2-1|TRBD2
TGTGCCAGCAGCTTAGATTCCCCCAGCGGGAGCGACAATGAGCAGTTCTTC
CASSLDSPSGSDNEQFF
>TRBV7-2|few|TRBJ2-7|NA
TGTGCCAGCAGCTTAGAGCGCCCCCCAGGCTACGAGCAGTACTTC
CASSLERPPGYEQYF
>TRBV20-1|many|TRBJ2-2|TRBD1
TGCAGTGTTCCGGGACAGGGGTACACCGGGGAGCTGTTTTTT
CSVPGQGYTGELFF
>TRBV6-1|few|TRBJ2-1|TRBD2
TGTGCCAGCAGCCGAGTACTACTAGCGGGAGATGGAAATGAGCAGTTCTTC
CASSRVLLAGDGNEQFF
>TRBV28|few|TRBJ2-1|TRBD2
TGTGCCAGCAGCCCCGACGGACTAGCGAGGGATGAGCAGTTCTTC
CASSPDGLARDEQFF
>TRBV29-1|NA|TRBJ1-1|TRBD1
TGCAGCGTTGAAACAGGGGGCACTGAAGCTTTCTTT
CSVETGGTEAFF
>TRBV20-1|NA|TRBJ2-7|TRBD1
TGCAGTGCTAGAGGACAGGGAATATACGAGCAGTACTTC
CSARGQGIYEQYF
>TRBV7-2|NA|TRBJ2-1|TRBD1
TGTGCCAGCAGTTCCCACCCCAGGGACAGAGGCTACAATGAGCAGTTCTTC
CASSSHPRDRGYNEQFF
>TRBV29-1|few|TRBJ1-5|NA
TGCAGCGTTGGGGGGGCTAATCAGCCCCAGCATTTT
CSVGGANQPQHF
>TRBV7-2|many|TRBJ1-1|TRBD1
TGTGCCAGCAGGCGACAGGGCCTGAACACTGAAGCTTTCTTT
CASRRQGLNTEAFF
>TRBV5-5|NA|TRBJ2-5|NA
TGTGCCAGCAGCGTTGCCGGGACGGATCAAGAGACCCAGTACTTC
CASSVAGTDQETQYF
>TRBV6-5|NA|TRBJ1-1|TRBD1
TGTGCCAGCAGCGGACAGGGAGGCATGAACACTGAAGCTTTCTTT
CASSGQGGMNTEAFF
>TRBV7-6|many|TRBJ2-7|TRBD2
TGTGCCAGCAGCTTAGTGTCGACTAGCGGGAAGGAGAACTCCTACGAGCAGTACTTC
CASSLVSTSGKENSYEQYF
>TRBV24-1|few|TRBJ2-6|NA
TGTGCCACCAGTGATTCGGGGGTTTCAACTATCTCTGGGGCCAACGTCCTGACTTTC
CATSDSGVSTISGANVLTF
>TRBV4-3|few|TRBJ2-7|NA
TGCGCCAGCAGCCAAGATCGGGGACTGGGGTACTACGAGCAGTACTTC
CASSQDRGLGYYEQYF
>TRBV20-1|NA|TRBJ2-7|NA
TGCAGTGCTAGAGGTCGAGGACGGACCTCCTACGAGCAGTACTTC
CSARGRGRTSYEQYF